The subject of this entry is one T cell receptor beta chain. TCRdb fed the RT-PCR reads into MiXCR, producing one record per CDR3 protein. The sample includes almost 700,000 distinct CDR3 sequences, 12% to 15% seen only once; the top ten take 3% to 4.5%. The sequenced material came from memory CD4+ T cells from blood. This receptor was obtained from a female donor in good health, serving as a healthy control.

Written as DNA, the CDR3 is TGTGCTTCCAGGGGCAGGGCGTCCGAGGAGCTGTTTTTT. It is translated as CASRGRASEELFF. The rearrangement uses TRBV12-3 or TRBV12-4 and TRBJ2-2, with TRBD1 as a possible D gene (6 bases). The CDR3 has 13 residues.